This T cell receptor (beta chain) is drawn from a study of glioma-infiltrating T cells. Regarding the study as a whole: Very few CDR3 sequences were shared between tissue and blood.

The germline V gene encodes CDR1 MGHRA and CDR2 YSYEKL. J lost 5 bases, V lost 1 base, and 5 bases had no gene match. The CDR3 is made up of 17 amino acids. Amplification of TCR alpha and beta CDR3 regions from RNA used iRepertoire nested multiplex PCR. For one-step reverse transcription and amplification, roughly 95-450 ng of tissue mRNA or PBMC total RNA was used. From the multiplex PCR reads, TCRdb called clonotypes with MiXCR, one entry per CDR3 protein. Of about 89,000 distinct CDR3 sequences in the sample, about 25% were seen once. Remarks on this clonotype: Its antigen is still unknown.

The receptor's source is a human donor with low-grade glioma or glioblastoma, undergoing nonglioma brain surgery, or in good health (not recorded which). The material sequenced was glioma tissue, nonneoplastic brain tissue, or PBMCs (not recorded which). The V and J genes are TRBV4-1 and TRBJ2-3, with 14 bases that match TRBD2. CDR3 loop: CASSQGLAGGRLDTQYF. The CDR3 DNA follows: TGCGCCAGCAGCCAAGGACTAGCGGGAGGGCGGTTAGATACGCAGTATTTT.